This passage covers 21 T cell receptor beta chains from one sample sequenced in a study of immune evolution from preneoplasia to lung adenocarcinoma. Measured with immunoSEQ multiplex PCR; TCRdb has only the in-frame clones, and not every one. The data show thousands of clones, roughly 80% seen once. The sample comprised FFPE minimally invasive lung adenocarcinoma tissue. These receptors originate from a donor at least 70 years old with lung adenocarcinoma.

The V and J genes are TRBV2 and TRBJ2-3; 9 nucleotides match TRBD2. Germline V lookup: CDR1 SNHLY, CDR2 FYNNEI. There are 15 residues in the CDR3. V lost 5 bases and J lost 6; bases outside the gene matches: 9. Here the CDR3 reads CASSKASGVRDTQYF. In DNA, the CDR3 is TGTGCCAGCAGTAAGGCTAGCGGGGTCCGGGATACGCAGTATTTT. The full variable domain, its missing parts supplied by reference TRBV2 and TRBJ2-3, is EPEVTQTPSHQVTQMGQEVILRCVPISNHLYFYWYRQILGQKVEFLVSFYNNEISEKSEIFDDQFSVERPDGSNFTLKIRSTKLEDSAMYFCASSKASGVRDTQYFGPGTRLTVL.

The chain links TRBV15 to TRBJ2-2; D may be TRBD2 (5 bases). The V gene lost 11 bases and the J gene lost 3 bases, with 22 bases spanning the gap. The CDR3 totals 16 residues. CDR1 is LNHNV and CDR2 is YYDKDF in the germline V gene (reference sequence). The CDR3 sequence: CASTRDTGLYTGELFF. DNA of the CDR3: TGTGCCTCAACGCGAGACACCGGACTTTACACCGGGGAGCTGTTTTTT.

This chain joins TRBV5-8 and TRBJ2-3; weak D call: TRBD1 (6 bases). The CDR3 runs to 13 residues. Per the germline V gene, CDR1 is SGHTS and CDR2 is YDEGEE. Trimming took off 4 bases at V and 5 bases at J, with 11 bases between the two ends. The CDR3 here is CASSLQGQDTQYF. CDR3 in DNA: TGTGCCAGCAGCCTGCAGGGACAAGATACGCAGTATTTT.

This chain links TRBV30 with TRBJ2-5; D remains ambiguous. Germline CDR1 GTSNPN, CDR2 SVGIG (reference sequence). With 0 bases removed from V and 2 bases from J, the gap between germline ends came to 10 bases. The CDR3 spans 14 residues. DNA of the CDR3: TGTGCCTGGAGTGTAGGGAAGGGTCAAGAGACCCAGTACTTC. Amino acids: CAWSVGKGQETQYF.

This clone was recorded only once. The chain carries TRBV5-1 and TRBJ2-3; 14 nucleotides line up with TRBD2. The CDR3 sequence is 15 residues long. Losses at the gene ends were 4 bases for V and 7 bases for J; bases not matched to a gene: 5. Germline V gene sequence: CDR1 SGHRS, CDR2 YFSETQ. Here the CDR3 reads CASSGGTSGRNTQYF. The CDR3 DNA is TGCGCCAGCAGCGGCGGGACTAGCGGGAGAAATACGCAGTATTTT.

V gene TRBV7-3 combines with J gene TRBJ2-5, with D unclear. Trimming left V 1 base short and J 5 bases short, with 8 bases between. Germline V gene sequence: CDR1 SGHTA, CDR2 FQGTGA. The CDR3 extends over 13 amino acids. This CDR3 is CASSLSPSETQYF. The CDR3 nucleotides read TGTGCCAGCAGCTTAAGTCCCTCGGAGACCCAGTACTTC. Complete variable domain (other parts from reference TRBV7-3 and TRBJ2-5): GAGVSQTPSNKVTEKGKYVELRCDPISGHTALYWYRQSLGQGPEFLIYFQGTGAADDSGLPNDRFFAVRPEGSVSTLKIQRTERGDSAVYLCASSLSPSETQYFGPGTRLLVL.

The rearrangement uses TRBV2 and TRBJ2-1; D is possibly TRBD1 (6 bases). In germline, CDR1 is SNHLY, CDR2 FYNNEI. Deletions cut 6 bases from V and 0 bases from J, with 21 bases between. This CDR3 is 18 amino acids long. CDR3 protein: CASSGLVGAKSSYNEQFF. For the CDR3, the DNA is TGTGCCAGCAGCGGGTTGGTGGGGGCAAAGAGCTCCTACAATGAGCAGTTCTTC.

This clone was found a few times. The CDR3 reads CASSIRDSNQPQHF. For the CDR3, the DNA is TGTGCCAGTAGTATTAGAGATAGCAATCAGCCCCAGCATTTT. The chain couples TRBV19 to TRBJ1-5; D gene ambiguous. CDR1 and CDR2 from the germline V gene are LNHDA and SQIVND (reference sequence). Trimming cost V 3 bases and J 0 bases, with 6 bases left between them. This CDR3 is built from 14 residues. The variable domain in full, completed from reference TRBV19 and TRBJ1-5, reads DGGITQSPKYLFRKEGQNVTLSCEQNLNHDAMYWYRQDPGQGLRLIYYSQIVNDFQKGDIAEGYSVSREKKESFPLTVTSAQKNPTAFYLCASSIRDSNQPQHFGDGTRLSIL.

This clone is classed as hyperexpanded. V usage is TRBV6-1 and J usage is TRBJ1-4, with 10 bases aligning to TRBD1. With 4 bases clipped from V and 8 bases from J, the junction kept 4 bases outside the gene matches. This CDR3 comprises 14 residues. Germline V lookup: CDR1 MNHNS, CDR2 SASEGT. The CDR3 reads CASSVGTGVEKLFF. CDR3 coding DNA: TGTGCCAGCAGTGTCGGGACAGGGGTGGAAAAACTGTTTTTT.

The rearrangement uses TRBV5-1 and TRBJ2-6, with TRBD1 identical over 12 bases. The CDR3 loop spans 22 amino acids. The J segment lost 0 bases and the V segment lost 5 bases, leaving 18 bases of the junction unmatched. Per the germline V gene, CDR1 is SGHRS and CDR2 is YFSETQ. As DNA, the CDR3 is TGCGCCAGCAGTTCGAGGGGGACCACCGGGACAGGGGGCTCCTCTGGGGCCAACGTCCTGACTTTC. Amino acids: CASSSRGTTGTGGSSGANVLTF.

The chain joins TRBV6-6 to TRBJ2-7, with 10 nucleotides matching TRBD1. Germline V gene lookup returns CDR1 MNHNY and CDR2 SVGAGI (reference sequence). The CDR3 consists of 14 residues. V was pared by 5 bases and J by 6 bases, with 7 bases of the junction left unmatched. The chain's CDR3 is CASSPTGTGVEQYF. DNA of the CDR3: TGTGCCAGCAGTCCAACCGGGACAGGGGTCGAGCAGTACTTC.

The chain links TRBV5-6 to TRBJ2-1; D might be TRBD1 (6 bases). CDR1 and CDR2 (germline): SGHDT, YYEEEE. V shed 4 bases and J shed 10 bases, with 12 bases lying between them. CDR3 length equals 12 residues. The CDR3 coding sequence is TGTGCCAGCAGCCATGGGACATTAGAGCAGTTCTTC. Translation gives CASSHGTLEQFF.

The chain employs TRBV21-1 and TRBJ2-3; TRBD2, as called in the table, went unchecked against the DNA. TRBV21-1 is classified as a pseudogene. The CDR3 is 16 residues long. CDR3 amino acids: CASSKGSGEVQDTQYF. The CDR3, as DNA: TGTGCCAGCAGCAAAGGATCGGGGGAGGTTCAAGATACGCAGTATTTT.

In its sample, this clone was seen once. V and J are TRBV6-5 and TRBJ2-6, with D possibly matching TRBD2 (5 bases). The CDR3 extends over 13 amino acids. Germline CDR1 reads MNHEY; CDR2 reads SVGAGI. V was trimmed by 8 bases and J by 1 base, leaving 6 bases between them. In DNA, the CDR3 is TGTGCCAGCCGAGGGTCTGGGGCCAACGTCCTGACTTTC. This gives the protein CASRGSGANVLTF.

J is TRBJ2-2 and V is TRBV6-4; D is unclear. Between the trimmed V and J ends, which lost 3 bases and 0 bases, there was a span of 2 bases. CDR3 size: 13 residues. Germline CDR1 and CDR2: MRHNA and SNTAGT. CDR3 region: CASSETNTGELFF. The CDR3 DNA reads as TGTGCCAGCAGTGAAACGAACACCGGGGAGCTGTTTTTT.

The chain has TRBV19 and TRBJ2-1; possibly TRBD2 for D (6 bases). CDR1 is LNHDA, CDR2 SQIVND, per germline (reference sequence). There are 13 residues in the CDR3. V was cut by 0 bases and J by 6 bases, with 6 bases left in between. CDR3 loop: CASSIEEGNEQFF. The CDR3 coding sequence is TGTGCCAGTAGTATAGAGGAGGGCAATGAGCAGTTCTTC.

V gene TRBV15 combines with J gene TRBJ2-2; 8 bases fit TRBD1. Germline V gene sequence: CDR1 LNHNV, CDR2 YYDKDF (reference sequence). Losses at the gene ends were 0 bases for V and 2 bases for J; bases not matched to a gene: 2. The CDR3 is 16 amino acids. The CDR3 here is CATSRDRGPNTGELFF. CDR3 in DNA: TGTGCCACCAGCAGAGACAGGGGGCCTAACACCGGGGAGCTGTTTTTT.

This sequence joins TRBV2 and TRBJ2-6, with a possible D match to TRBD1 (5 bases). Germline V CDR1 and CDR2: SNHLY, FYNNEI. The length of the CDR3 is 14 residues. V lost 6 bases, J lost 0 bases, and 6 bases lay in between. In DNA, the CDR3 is TGTGCCAGCAGGACAGACTCTGGGGCCAACGTCCTGACTTTC. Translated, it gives CASRTDSGANVLTF.

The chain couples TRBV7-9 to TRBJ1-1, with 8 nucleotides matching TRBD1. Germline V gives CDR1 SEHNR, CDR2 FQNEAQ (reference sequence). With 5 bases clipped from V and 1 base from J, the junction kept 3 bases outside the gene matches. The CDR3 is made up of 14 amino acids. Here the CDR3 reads CASSVGQGNTEAFF. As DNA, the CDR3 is TGTGCCAGCAGCGTAGGACAGGGGAACACTGAAGCTTTCTTT.

The CDR3 protein is CASSETGGSNQPQHF. The CDR3 DNA is TGTGCCAGCAGTGAGACCGGTGGTAGCAATCAGCCCCAGCATTTT. The gene calls are TRBV7-2 and TRBJ1-5; no firm D call. The CDR3 totals 15 residues. V was trimmed by 6 bases and J by 0 bases, leaving 12 bases between them. Germline V gene lookup returns CDR1 SGHTA and CDR2 FQGNSA.

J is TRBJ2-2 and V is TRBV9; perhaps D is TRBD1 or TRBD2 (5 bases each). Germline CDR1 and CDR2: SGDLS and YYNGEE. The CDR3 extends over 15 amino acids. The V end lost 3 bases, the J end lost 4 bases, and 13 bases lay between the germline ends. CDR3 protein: CASSGGTSSTGELFF. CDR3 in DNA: TGTGCCAGCAGCGGGGGGACCTCGAGCACCGGGGAGCTGTTTTTT.